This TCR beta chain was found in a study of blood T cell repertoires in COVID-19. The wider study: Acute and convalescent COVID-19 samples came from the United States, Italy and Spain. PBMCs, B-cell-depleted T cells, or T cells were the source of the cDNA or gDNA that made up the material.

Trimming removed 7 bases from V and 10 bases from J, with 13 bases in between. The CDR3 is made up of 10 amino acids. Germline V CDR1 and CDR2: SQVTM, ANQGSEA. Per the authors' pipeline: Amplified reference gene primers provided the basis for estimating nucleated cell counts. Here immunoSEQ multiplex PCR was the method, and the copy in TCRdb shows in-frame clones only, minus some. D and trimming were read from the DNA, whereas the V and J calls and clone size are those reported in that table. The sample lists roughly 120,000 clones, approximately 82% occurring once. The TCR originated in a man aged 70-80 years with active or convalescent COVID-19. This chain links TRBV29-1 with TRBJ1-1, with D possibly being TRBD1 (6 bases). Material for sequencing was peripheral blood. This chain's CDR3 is CSADRNGAFF. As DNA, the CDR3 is TGCAGCGCGGACAGAAATGGAGCTTTCTTT.